A selection of T cell receptor beta chains follows, all from one sample in a study of blood T cell repertoires in COVID-19. Assay used: immunoSEQ multiplex PCR; TCRdb lists only in-frame clones, some missing. The data hold under 200,000 clones, with about 87% observed a single time. The sequenced sample was peripheral blood. Receptor source: a woman aged 80 or over with COVID-19, enrolled during active disease. Both conserved end residues are part of each CDR3.

V	CDR3
TRBV4-2	CASSQERRTSGRLSSSDTQYF
TRBV19	CATRITGQGHGYTF
TRBV5-1	CASSLLLTGDNSPLHF
TRBV7-9	CASSLAGGGHEQYF
TRBV6-2/TRBV6-3	CASSYPRGQPQETQYF
TRBV7-9	CASSLEIAEAFF
TRBV28	CASTSAGRDMNTEAFF
TRBV18	CASSLGQGYQPQHF
TRBV18	CASSQGDYEQYF
TRBV7-3	CASSPRDNSYNEQFF
TRBV10-3	CAISEGPPNEQYF
TRBV6-5	CASSTLRGGDTEAFF
TRBV28	CASSSGAGGNQETQYF
TRBV7-2	CASSLGPATYEQYF
TRBV28	CASIPSPNTGELFF
TRBV7-8	CASTSNPRGWDYGYTF
TRBV27	CASRLTGLGLSTDTQYF